A single sample gave rise to the 25 T cell receptor beta chains below, sequenced in a study of blood T cell repertoires in COVID-19. Here immunoSEQ multiplex PCR was the method, and the copy in TCRdb shows in-frame clones only, minus some. The table has hundreds of thousands of clones, over 80% seen once; the top ten hold more than 0.25%. Sequenced input: peripheral blood. These receptor sequences come from a woman in her late teens or twenties with acute or convalescent COVID-19.

The rearrangement uses TRBV3-1 (or the pseudogene TRBV3-2) and TRBJ2-3; 7 positions agree with TRBD2. V trimming: 6 bases; J trimming: 4 bases; junction bases outside the gene matches: 10. Per germline, CDR1 LGHDT and CDR2 YNNKEL (reference sequence). The length of the CDR3 is 15 residues. CDR3 region: CASSRLGGKSDTQYF. CDR3 sequence (DNA): TGTGCCAGCAGTCGATTGGGGGGGAAGTCAGATACGCAGTATTTT.

This clone came up once. The chain carries TRBV3-1 (or the pseudogene TRBV3-2) and TRBJ1-2; D might be TRBD1 (5 bases). Germline CDR1 LGHDT, CDR2 YNNKEL (reference sequence). Trimming left V 2 bases short and J 7 bases short, with 11 bases between. The CDR3 is 13 amino acids. The CDR3 region has the DNA TGTGCCAGCAGCCAACAGGGTTTGGGTGGCTACACCTTC. Its translation: CASSQQGLGGYTF.

The genes are TRBV7-9 and TRBJ1-6, with TRBD1 matching over 7 bases. Trimming at V came to 4 bases and at J to 4 bases, leaving 10 bases not matched to a gene. There are 17 residues in the CDR3. Per germline, CDR1 SEHNR and CDR2 FQNEAQ (reference sequence). CDR3 in amino acids: CASSSPTGEPYNSPLHF. The CDR3 DNA sequence: TGTGCCAGCAGCTCTCCTACAGGGGAACCGTATAATTCACCCCTCCACTTT.

The rearrangement links TRBV5-1 to TRBJ2-1; 9 bases map to TRBD2. The trim removed 4 bases at V and 1 base at J, leaving 3 bases unmatched. CDR1 and CDR2 from the germline V gene are SGHRS and YFSETQ. The CDR3 covers 15 residues. The CDR3 nucleotides are TGCGCCAGCAGCCTTACTAGCGGGTCCTACAATGAGCAGTTCTTC. This encodes CASSLTSGSYNEQFF.

This chain connects TRBV5-6 to TRBJ2-1; 10 bases line up with TRBD2. Germline trimming cut 3 bases from V and 4 bases from J; bases unmatched to any gene: 7. The CDR3 is 16 residues long. Germline-derived CDR1 and CDR2 are SGHDT and YYEEEE. The DNA for the CDR3 is TGTGCCAGCAGCTGGGGTAGCGGGGGGCTTTACAATGAGCAGTTCTTC. Protein sequence: CASSWGSGGLYNEQFF.

The chain is built from TRBV6-5 and TRBJ1-2; no definite D call. V dropped 8 bases and J dropped 4 bases, with 11 bases sitting between them. CDR3 length equals 12 residues. CDR1 and CDR2 (germline): MNHEY, SVGAGI. This CDR3 is CASYEQPYGYTF. CDR3 sequence (DNA): TGTGCCAGCTATGAACAGCCCTATGGCTACACCTTC.

This sequence joins TRBV2 and TRBJ1-1; 7 bases agree with TRBD1. J was trimmed by 3 bases and V by 7 bases; bases with no gene match: 14. Per germline, CDR1 SNHLY and CDR2 FYNNEI. CDR3 length: 16 residues. The chain's CDR3 is CASNGGTAVRDTEAFF. The CDR3 DNA follows: TGTGCCAGCAATGGGGGGACAGCAGTGAGGGACACTGAAGCTTTCTTT. Filled out from reference TRBV2 and TRBJ1-1, the complete variable domain reads EPEVTQTPSHQVTQMGQEVILRCVPISNHLYFYWYRQILGQKVEFLVSFYNNEISEKSEIFDDQFSVERPDGSNFTLKIRSTKLEDSAMYFCASNGGTAVRDTEAFFGQGTRLTVV.

This clone came up a few times. The chain combines TRBV28 with TRBJ1-6; TRBD1 is a possible D gene (6 bases). The CDR3 is made up of 15 amino acids. With 6 bases removed from V and 8 bases from J, the gap between germline ends came to 17 bases. The germline gives CDR1 MDHEN, CDR2 SYDVKM. The CDR3: CASSRVQRGYSPLHF. CDR3 in DNA: TGTGCCAGCAGCAGGGTCCAAAGGGGGTATTCACCCCTCCACTTT.

V is TRBV10-3 and J is TRBJ1-2; 7 nucleotides agree with TRBD1. This CDR3 region has 15 residues. Germline V gene sequence: CDR1 ENHRY, CDR2 SYGVKD. The ends lost 7 bases at V and 0 bases at J; junction bases unmatched: 8. CDR3 region: CAITAQGTANYGYTF. CDR3 DNA sequence: TGTGCCATCACCGCTCAAGGGACAGCTAACTATGGCTACACCTTC.

This sequence joins TRBV7-2 and TRBJ1-5, with no clear D. Germline V gene lookup returns CDR1 SGHTA and CDR2 FQGNSA. With 3 bases removed from V and 6 bases from J, the gap between germline ends came to 9 bases. CDR3 length: 13 amino acids. The DNA for the CDR3 is TGTGCCAGCAGCTTGGGAGGAGGTCAGCCCCAGCATTTT. Translating gives CASSLGGGQPQHF.

The chain has TRBV29-1 and TRBJ1-2; a weak D match, TRBD1 (5 bases). The V gene lost 7 bases and the J gene lost 4 bases, with 13 bases spanning the gap. There are 12 residues in the CDR3. Germline V gives CDR1 SQVTM, CDR2 ANQGSEA. The CDR3 here is CSAYRQPYGYTF. The CDR3 DNA follows: TGCAGCGCCTACCGACAGCCCTATGGCTACACCTTC.

CDR3 nucleotides: TGTGCCAGCAACCAAGAGACAGCTAACTATGGCTACACCTTC. This gives the protein CASNQETANYGYTF. The V call is TRBV5-6, the J call TRBJ1-2; maybe TRBD1 (5 bases). Per germline, CDR1 SGHDT and CDR2 YYEEEE. This CDR3 spans 14 amino acids. V was pared by 6 bases and J by 0 bases, with 12 bases between.

The genes are TRBV7-2 and TRBJ1-1, with D possibly TRBD1 on 5 matching bases. CDR3 length equals 17 residues. The ends were cut back, 2 bases at V and 4 bases at J, with 20 bases in the middle. In germline, CDR1 is SGHTA, CDR2 FQGNSA. The CDR3 bases are TGTGCCAGCAGCTTATTGGCAGGGAAGGGTAAGGGCACTGAAGCTTTCTTT. Translation: CASSLLAGKGKGTEAFF.

V usage is TRBV19 and J usage is TRBJ1-1; D is uncertain. Germline V gene lookup returns CDR1 LNHDA and CDR2 SQIVND (reference sequence). V lost 1 base and J lost 0, with 9 bases in between. The CDR3 totals 15 residues. CDR3 sequence (DNA): TGTGCCAGTAGTATAGCCCACATCCTGAACACTGAAGCTTTCTTT. This encodes CASSIAHILNTEAFF.

The chain joins TRBV6-5 to TRBJ2-2; unclear D gene. This CDR3 spans 13 amino acids. The V gene lost 2 bases and the J gene lost 6 bases, with 7 bases spanning the gap. Germline V gene data show CDR1 as MNHEY and CDR2 as SVGAGI. CDR3 region: CASSYRSSGELFF. Here the CDR3 DNA reads TGTGCCAGCAGTTACCGGAGTTCCGGGGAGCTGTTTTTT.

The rearrangement links TRBV6-6 to TRBJ1-1; D remains unclear. The V end was cut by 3 bases, the J end by 6 bases, with 14 bases between. The V gene's germline CDR1 is MNHNY and CDR2 SVGAGI (reference sequence). This CDR3 comprises 14 residues. CDR3 loop: CASSYGSLNPEAFF. The CDR3 bases are TGTGCCAGCAGTTATGGCAGTCTCAACCCTGAAGCTTTCTTT.

J is TRBJ2-2 and V is TRBV4-1; 7 nucleotides agree with TRBD1. The CDR3 is 17 amino acids. The germline CDR1 and CDR2 sequences are MGHRA and YSYEKL. With V trimmed by 4 bases and J by 5 bases, 13 bases remained unmatched. The CDR3 region has the DNA TGCGCCAGCAGCCCCGCCCCCAGGGGGTCATGGACCGGGGAGCTGTTTTTT. Translation gives CASSPAPRGSWTGELFF.

This chain joins TRBV6-8 and TRBJ1-5; 7 bases align to TRBD1. This CDR3 region has 14 residues. Trimming removed 11 bases from V and 3 bases from J; junction bases left unmatched: 10. Germline CDR1 reads MNHGY; CDR2 reads SAAAGT. CDR3 sequence reads: CAPRTGANNQPQHF. The CDR3 DNA reads as TGTGCCCCCCGAACAGGGGCTAACAATCAGCCCCAGCATTTT.

This clone came up once. The chain joins TRBV4-1 to TRBJ2-1; 11 positions match TRBD2. The CDR3 extends over 15 amino acids. V trimming: 5 bases; J trimming: 6 bases; junction bases outside the gene matches: 6. The germline gives CDR1 MGHRA, CDR2 YSYEKL. CDR3 in DNA: TGCGCCAGCAGCTTAGCGGGGGGGCCTGTCAATGAGCAGTTCTTC. Protein: CASSLAGGPVNEQFF.

V is TRBV4-2 and J is TRBJ1-1, with TRBD1 matching 9 bases. This CDR3 has 15 residues. Losses at the gene ends were 2 bases for V and 5 bases for J; bases not matched to a gene: 6. Germline lookup yields CDR1 LGHNA and CDR2 YNFKEQ. The CDR3 sequence is CASSQTDRGETEAFF. In DNA, the CDR3 is TGTGCCAGCAGCCAAACCGACAGGGGGGAGACTGAAGCTTTCTTT.

V is TRBV5-1 and J is TRBJ2-2; a weak D match, TRBD1 (6 bases). V lost 6 bases to trimming and J lost 4 bases, with 19 bases between them. Germline CDR1 is SGHRS and CDR2 is YFSETQ. The CDR3 totals 16 residues. The CDR3, as DNA: TGCGCCAGCAAGAAAGGGGACACAAAATTCACCGGGGAGCTGTTTTTT. It translates to CASKKGDTKFTGELFF.

The CDR3 sequence is CASSLSYQITTSNDGYTF. CDR3 coding DNA: TGTGCCAGCAGCTTAAGTTATCAGATAACTACGTCAAATGATGGCTACACCTTC. The J gene is TRBJ1-2, the V gene TRBV7-9; D is undetermined. The CDR3 loop spans 18 amino acids. Germline CDR1 and CDR2: SEHNR and FQNEAQ (reference sequence). V was clipped by 2 bases and J by 6 bases, with 25 bases between them.

The chain recombines TRBV29-1 with TRBJ2-2; TRBD2 matches 7 bases. The CDR3 has 13 residues. Trimming removed 8 bases from V and 4 bases from J; junction bases left unmatched: 7. Germline CDR1 SQVTM, CDR2 ANQGSEA. As DNA, the CDR3 is TGCAGCCACCGGGTAGCGGGCACCGGGGAGCTGTTTTTT. Protein: CSHRVAGTGELFF.

The V gene is TRBV2, the J gene TRBJ1-6, with TRBD1 identical over 10 bases. The germline CDR1 and CDR2 sequences are SNHLY and FYNNEI. V lost 8 bases, J lost 8 bases, and 12 bases stayed unmatched. There are 16 residues in the CDR3. The CDR3 spells CASSTLTGGKDSPLHF. Here the CDR3 DNA reads TGTGCCAGCTCTACCTTGACAGGGGGCAAGGATTCACCCCTCCACTTT.

This rearrangement joins TRBV11-2 to TRBJ1-5; maybe TRBD1 (5 bases). The CDR3 has 15 residues. V lost 3 bases and J 6 bases, leaving 15 bases between the germline ends. Germline CDR1 reads SGHAT; CDR2 reads FQNNGV. The CDR3 here is CASSFNRGVGQPQHF. The CDR3 coding sequence is TGTGCCAGCAGCTTTAATCGGGGGGTGGGTCAGCCCCAGCATTTT.